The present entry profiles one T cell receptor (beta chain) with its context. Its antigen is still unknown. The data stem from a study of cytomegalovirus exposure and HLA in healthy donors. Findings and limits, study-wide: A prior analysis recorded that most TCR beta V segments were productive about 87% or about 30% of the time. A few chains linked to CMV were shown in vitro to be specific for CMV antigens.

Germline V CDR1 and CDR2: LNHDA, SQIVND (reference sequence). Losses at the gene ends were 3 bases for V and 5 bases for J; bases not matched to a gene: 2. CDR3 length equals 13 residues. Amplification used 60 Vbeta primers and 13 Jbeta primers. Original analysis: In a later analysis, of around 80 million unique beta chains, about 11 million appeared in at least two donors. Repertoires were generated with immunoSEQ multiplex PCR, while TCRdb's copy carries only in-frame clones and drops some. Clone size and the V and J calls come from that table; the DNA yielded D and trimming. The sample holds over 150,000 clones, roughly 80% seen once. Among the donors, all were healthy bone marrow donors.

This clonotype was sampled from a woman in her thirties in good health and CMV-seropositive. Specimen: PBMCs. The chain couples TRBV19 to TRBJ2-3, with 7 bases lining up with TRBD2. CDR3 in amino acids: CASSMRGKDTQYF. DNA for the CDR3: TGTGCCAGTAGTATGCGGGGGAAAGATACGCAGTATTTT.